The 15 T cell receptor beta chains given below trace back to one sample, sequenced in a study of cytomegalovirus exposure and HLA in healthy donors. In the PCR, 60 Vbeta and 13 Jbeta primers were used. Only in-frame clones appear in the TCRdb table, and some are missing; sequencing was by immunoSEQ multiplex PCR. The data hold about 110,000 clones, with under 85% observed a single time. The material sequenced was PBMCs. Receptors were obtained from a man aged 25 to 40 in good health and CMV-seropositive.

This rearrangement joins TRBV28 to TRBJ1-5; D uncertain. The V end lost 1 base, the J end lost 7 bases, and 5 bases lay between the germline ends. This CDR3 comprises 12 residues. Germline lookup yields CDR1 MDHEN and CDR2 SYDVKM. CDR3 nucleotide sequence: TGTGCCAGCAGTTTATACCGGCAGCCCCAGCATTTT. This codes for CASSLYRQPQHF.

This chain uses TRBV5-1 with TRBJ2-3; 15 bases fit TRBD2. Germline CDR1 is SGHRS and CDR2 is YFSETQ. The V and J ends lost 0 bases and 10 bases, in that order; junction bases with no gene match: 3. CDR3 length: 15 amino acids. CDR3 loop: CASSLGTSGGDAQYF. CDR3 DNA: TGCGCCAGCAGCTTGGGGACTAGCGGGGGGGACGCGCAGTATTTT.

The genes are TRBV9 and TRBJ2-2; 7 bases fit TRBD1. Germline CDR1 reads SGDLS; CDR2 reads YYNGEE. V trimming: 0 bases; J trimming: 5 bases; junction bases outside the gene matches: 7. The CDR3 totals 16 residues. In nucleotides, the CDR3 is TGTGCCAGCAGCGTAGAGGCCAGGGGGTGGACCGGGGAGCTGTTTTTT. Residues: CASSVEARGWTGELFF.

The chain links TRBV4-2 to TRBJ1-2; D is unclear. Germline V gene sequence: CDR1 LGHNA, CDR2 YNFKEQ. The V gene lost 1 base and the J gene lost 3 bases, with 9 bases spanning the gap. The CDR3 consists of 14 residues. As DNA, the CDR3 is TGTGCCAGCAGCCAAGGAGATGCGGACTATGGCTACACCTTC. It codes for CASSQGDADYGYTF.

In its sample, this clone was seen once. Other DNA sequences in the sample encode the same CDR3. The V call is TRBV2, the J call TRBJ2-7, with D tentatively TRBD2 (5 bases). V lost 5 bases and J 2 bases, leaving 13 bases between the germline ends. There are 14 residues in the CDR3. CDR1 SNHLY and CDR2 FYNNEI come from the germline V gene. This CDR3 reads CASSPRTGAYEQYF. The CDR3 coding sequence is TGTGCCAGCAGTCCACGGACTGGGGCCTACGAGCAGTACTTC.

In DNA, the CDR3 is TGCGCCAGCAGCTTGGCCCTGAGAGAGACCCAGTACTTC. As protein: CASSLALRETQYF. The chain uses TRBV5-1 and TRBJ2-5; D is undetermined. V lost 0 bases to trimming and J lost 4 bases, with 7 bases between them. The CDR3 is 13 residues long. Germline-derived CDR1 and CDR2 are SGHRS and YFSETQ.

CDR3: CASSVGSAGQGNYEQYF. The CDR3 region has the DNA TGTGCCAGCAGCGTAGGTTCTGCGGGACAGGGCAACTACGAGCAGTACTTC. The genes are TRBV9 and TRBJ2-7, with 9 positions matching TRBD1. V gave up 0 bases and J gave up 3 bases; unmatched junction bases: 10. The CDR3 is made up of 17 amino acids. Germline-derived CDR1 and CDR2 are SGDLS and YYNGEE.

The V gene is TRBV5-1, the J gene TRBJ1-4; 7 bases align to TRBD1. Germline trimming cut 5 bases from V and 0 bases from J; bases unmatched to any gene: 7. The CDR3 sequence is 16 residues long. The V gene's germline CDR1 is SGHRS and CDR2 YFSETQ. The CDR3 coding sequence is TGCGCCAGCAGGGGGACAGCCTTTGCAACTAATGAAAAACTGTTTTTT. This gives the protein CASRGTAFATNEKLFF.

This clone came up a few times. This chain joins TRBV27 and TRBJ1-6; possible D gene TRBD1, 5 bases. CDR3 length: 15 residues. Germline V gene sequence: CDR1 MNHEY, CDR2 SMNVEV (reference sequence). The V and J ends lost 2 bases and 9 bases respectively, with 14 bases between them. In DNA, the CDR3 is TGTGCCAGCAGTTTAGTTTGGAGGGGTGGTTCACCCCTCCACTTT. Its translation: CASSLVWRGGSPLHF.

CDR3 nucleotides: TGCGCCAGCAACCCGGGACTAGCGGGGGACTACGAGCAGTACTTC. Amino acid sequence: CASNPGLAGDYEQYF. This chain joins TRBV5-1 and TRBJ2-7; 14 bases are a match to TRBD2. Germline CDR1 reads SGHRS; CDR2 reads YFSETQ. V lost 6 bases to trimming and J lost 3 bases; unmatched junction nucleotides: 5. There are 15 residues in the CDR3.

A few counts support this clone. CDR3 sequence reads: CASSFFSTDTYEQYF. DNA of the CDR3: TGTGCCAGCAGTTTTTTCTCGACAGACACCTACGAGCAGTACTTC. This chain uses TRBV28 with TRBJ2-7, with D perhaps TRBD1 (5 bases). The CDR3 totals 15 residues. The V end lost 3 bases, the J end lost 2 bases, and 14 bases lay between the germline ends. Germline loops: CDR1 MDHEN, CDR2 SYDVKM.

V and J are TRBV18 and TRBJ2-5, with D perhaps matching TRBD1 (5 bases). The germline V gene encodes CDR1 KGHSH and CDR2 LQKENI. The CDR3 spans 15 residues. V was clipped by 0 bases and J by 2 bases, with 10 bases between them. The CDR3 DNA is TGTGCCAGCTCACCACCCTCCGACAGTCAAGAGACCCAGTACTTC. It is translated as CASSPPSDSQETQYF.

The rearrangement joins TRBV9 to TRBJ2-7; D gene uncertain. This CDR3 has 13 amino acids. Deletions cut 2 bases from V and 0 bases from J, with 6 bases between. Germline CDR1 and CDR2: SGDLS and YYNGEE. The CDR3 is CASSVDISYEQYF. The CDR3 DNA is TGTGCCAGCAGCGTTGACATCTCCTACGAGCAGTACTTC.

This clone was found once. The rearrangement joins TRBV6-4 to TRBJ2-3; 9 bases line up with TRBD1. This CDR3 is 16 amino acids long. Trimming cost V 8 bases and J 4 bases; bases outside gene matches: 13. CDR1 and CDR2 from the germline V gene are MRHNA and SNTAGT. This chain's CDR3 is CASPLSGTGIPDTQYF. The CDR3 DNA reads TGTGCCAGCCCACTTTCGGGGACAGGGATACCAGATACGCAGTATTTT.

V gene TRBV20-1 combines with J gene TRBJ1-2, with D hard to call. Germline V gene sequence: CDR1 DFQATT, CDR2 SNEGSKA (reference sequence). The CDR3 totals 11 residues. CDR3 protein: CHTFSNYGYTF. As DNA, the CDR3 is TGCCACACGTTTTCAAACTATGGCTACACCTTC.